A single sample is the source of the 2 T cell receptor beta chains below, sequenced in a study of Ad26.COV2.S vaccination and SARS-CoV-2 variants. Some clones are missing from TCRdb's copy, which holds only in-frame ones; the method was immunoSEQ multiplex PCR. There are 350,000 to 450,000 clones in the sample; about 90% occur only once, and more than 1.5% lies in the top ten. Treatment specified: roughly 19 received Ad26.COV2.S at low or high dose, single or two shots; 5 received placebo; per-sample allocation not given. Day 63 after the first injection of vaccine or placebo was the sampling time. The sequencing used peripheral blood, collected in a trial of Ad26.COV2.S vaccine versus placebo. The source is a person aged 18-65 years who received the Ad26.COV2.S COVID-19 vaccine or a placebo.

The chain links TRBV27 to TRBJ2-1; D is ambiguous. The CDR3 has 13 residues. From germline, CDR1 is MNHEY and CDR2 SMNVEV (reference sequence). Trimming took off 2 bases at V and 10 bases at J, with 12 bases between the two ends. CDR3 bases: TGTGCCAGCAGTTTACATTCCACCCGGGAGCAGTTCTTC. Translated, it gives CASSLHSTREQFF.

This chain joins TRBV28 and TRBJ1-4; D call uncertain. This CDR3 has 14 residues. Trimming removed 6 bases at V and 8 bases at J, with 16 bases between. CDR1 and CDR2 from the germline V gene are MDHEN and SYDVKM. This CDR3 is CASRPPGAREKLFF. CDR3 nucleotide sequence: TGTGCCAGCAGACCCCCGGGAGCTAGGGAAAAACTGTTTTTT.